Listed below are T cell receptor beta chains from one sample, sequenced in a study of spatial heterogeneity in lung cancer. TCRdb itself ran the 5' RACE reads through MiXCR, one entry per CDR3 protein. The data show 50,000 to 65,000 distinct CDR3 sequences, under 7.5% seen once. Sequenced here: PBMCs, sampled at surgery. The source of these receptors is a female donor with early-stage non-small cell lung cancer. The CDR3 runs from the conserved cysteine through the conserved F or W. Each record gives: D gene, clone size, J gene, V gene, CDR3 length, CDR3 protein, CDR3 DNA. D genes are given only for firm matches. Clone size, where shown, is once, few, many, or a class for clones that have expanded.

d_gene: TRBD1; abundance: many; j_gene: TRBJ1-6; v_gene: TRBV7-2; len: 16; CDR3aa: CASSLRQGPDNSPLHF; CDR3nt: TGTGCCAGCAGCCTCCGACAGGGCCCAGATAATTCACCCCTCCACTTT
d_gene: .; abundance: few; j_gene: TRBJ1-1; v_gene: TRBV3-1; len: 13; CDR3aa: CASSRPGETEAFF; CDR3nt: TGTGCCAGCAGCCGCCCGGGAGAGACGGAAGCTTTCTTT
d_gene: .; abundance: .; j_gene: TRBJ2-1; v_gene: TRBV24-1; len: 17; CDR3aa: CATSFGSGAGRCNEQFF; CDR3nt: TGTGCCACCAGTTTTGGGTCCGGGGCGGGAAGATGCAATGAGCAGTTCTTC
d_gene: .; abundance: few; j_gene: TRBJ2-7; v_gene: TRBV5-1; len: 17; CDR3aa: CASSPGLGGVISYEQYF; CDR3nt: TGCGCCAGCAGCCCGGGGCTGGGCGGGGTGATCTCCTACGAGCAGTACTTC
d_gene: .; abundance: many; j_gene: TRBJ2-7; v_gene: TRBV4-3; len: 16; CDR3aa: CASSQVRKGTGNEQYF; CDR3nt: TGCGCCAGCAGCCAAGTACGTAAGGGAACGGGCAACGAGCAGTACTTC
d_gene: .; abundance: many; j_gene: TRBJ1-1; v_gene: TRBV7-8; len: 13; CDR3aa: CASGIRGENEAFF; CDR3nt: TGTGCCAGCGGAATTCGGGGCGAGAATGAAGCTTTCTTT
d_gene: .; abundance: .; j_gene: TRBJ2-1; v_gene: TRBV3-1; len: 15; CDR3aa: CASSQGPAGAGEQFF; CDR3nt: TGTGCCAGCAGCCAAGGTCCTGCGGGGGCGGGTGAGCAGTTCTTC
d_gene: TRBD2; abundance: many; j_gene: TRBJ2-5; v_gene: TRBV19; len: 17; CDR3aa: CASSQRPLYSGGETQYF; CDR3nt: TGTGCCAGTAGTCAACGCCCTCTCTACAGCGGGGGTGAGACCCAGTACTTC
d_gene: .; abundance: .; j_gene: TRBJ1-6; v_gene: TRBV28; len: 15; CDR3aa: CASSLYTRPNSPLHF; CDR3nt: TGTGCCAGCAGTTTATACACAAGGCCTAATTCACCCCTCCACTTT
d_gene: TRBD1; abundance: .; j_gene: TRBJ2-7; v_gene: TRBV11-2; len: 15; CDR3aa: CASSLEQGGTYVEYF; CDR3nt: TGTGCCAGCAGCTTAGAACAGGGGGGTACATACGTGGAGTACTTC
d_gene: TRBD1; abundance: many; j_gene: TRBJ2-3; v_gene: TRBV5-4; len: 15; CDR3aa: CASSLPGQTTDTQYF; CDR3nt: TGTGCCAGCAGCTTGCCGGGACAGACAACTGATACGCAGTATTTT
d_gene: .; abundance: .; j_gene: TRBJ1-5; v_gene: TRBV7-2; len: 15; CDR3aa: CASSFDGTRNQPQHF; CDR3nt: TGTGCCAGCAGCTTTGACGGCACCCGCAATCAGCCCCAGCATTTT
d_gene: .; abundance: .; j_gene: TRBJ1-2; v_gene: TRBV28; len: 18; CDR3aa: CASSYPTPPTVDNYGYTF; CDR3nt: TGTGCCAGCAGTTACCCGACCCCCCCGACAGTTGACAACTATGGCTACACCTTC
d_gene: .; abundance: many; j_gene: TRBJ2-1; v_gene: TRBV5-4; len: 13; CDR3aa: CASSLRSENEQFF; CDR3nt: TGTGCCAGCAGCTTGCGATCCGAAAATGAGCAGTTCTTC
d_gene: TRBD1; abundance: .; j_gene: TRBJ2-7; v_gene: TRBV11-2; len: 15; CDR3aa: CASSFLGTVSYEQYF; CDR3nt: TGTGCCAGCAGCTTTCTCGGGACAGTTTCCTACGAGCAGTACTTC
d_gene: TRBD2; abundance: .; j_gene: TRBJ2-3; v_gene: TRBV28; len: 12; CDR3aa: CASSWGGPLPYF; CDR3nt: TGTGCCAGCAGTTGGGGGGGACCCCTCCCGTATTTT
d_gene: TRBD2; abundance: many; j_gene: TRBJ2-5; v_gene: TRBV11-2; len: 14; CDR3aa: CASSLVVGGETQYF; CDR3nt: TGTGCCAGCAGCTTAGTGGTCGGGGGGGAGACCCAGTACTTC
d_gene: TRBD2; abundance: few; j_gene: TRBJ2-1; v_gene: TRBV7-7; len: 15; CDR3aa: CASTEGLASYNEQFF; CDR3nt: TGTGCCAGCACCGAGGGACTAGCATCGTACAATGAGCAGTTCTTC
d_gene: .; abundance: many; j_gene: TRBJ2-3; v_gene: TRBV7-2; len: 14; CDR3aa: CASSVQRGARTQYF; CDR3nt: TGTGCCAGCAGCGTCCAACGAGGGGCTCGTACGCAGTATTTT
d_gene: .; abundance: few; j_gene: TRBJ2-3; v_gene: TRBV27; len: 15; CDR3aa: CASGPGLPYTDTQYF; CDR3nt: TGTGCCAGCGGACCGGGACTTCCCTACACAGATACGCAGTATTTT
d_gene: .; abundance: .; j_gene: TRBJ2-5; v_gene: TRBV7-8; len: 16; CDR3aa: CASSFYGSRDRETQYF; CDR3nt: TGTGCCAGCAGCTTTTACGGGTCTAGGGACCGAGAGACCCAGTACTTC
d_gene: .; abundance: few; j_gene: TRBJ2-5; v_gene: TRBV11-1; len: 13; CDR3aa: CASSEGADGTQYF; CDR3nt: TGTGCCAGCAGCGAGGGAGCAGATGGGACCCAGTACTTC